This TCR beta chain originates from a study of cytomegalovirus exposure and HLA in healthy donors. On the study more broadly: The same platform as the roughly 670 first-cohort repertoires was used for the 120 or so validation repertoires, a later analysis reported. Study outcomes and limitations: Subsequent analysis of the roughly 120 validation repertoires found a tendency for first-cohort TCR clusters to co-occur. The authors confirmed in vitro that a few CMV-associated chains were specific for CMV antigens. The study recorded 150 to 200 TCR beta chains that were cytomegalovirus-associated.

In its sample, this clone was seen once. Its antigen is not identified. Sequencing used immunoSEQ multiplex PCR; TCRdb keeps in-frame clones, though not all of them. The profile shows 90,000 to 100,000 clones, approximately 93% of them singletons. Between the trimmed V and J ends, which lost 2 bases and 2 bases, there was a span of 12 bases. Germline values: CDR1 ENHRY, CDR2 SYGVKD. There are 15 residues in the CDR3. Sequenced input: PBMCs. The sequence came from a woman in her twenties or thirties in good health and CMV-seropositive. The chain combines TRBV10-3 with TRBJ2-5, with D perhaps matching TRBD2 (5 bases). This CDR3 is CAISERLAGQETQYF. The CDR3 DNA sequence: TGTGCCATCAGTGAGAGGCTAGCCGGGCAAGAGACCCAGTACTTC.